This T cell receptor (beta chain) comes out of a study of CD8+ T cells in alopecia areata. Treatment specified: oral pan-JAK inhibitor, 5-10 mg twice daily. Following extraction, RNA underwent reverse transcription to cDNA, which served as the sequencing template. Libraries were prepared by immunoSEQ multiplex PCR; TCRdb keeps only in-frame clonotypes and omits some of them. The data hold under 250,000 clones, with under 75% observed a single time. This receptor was obtained from a human donor with alopecia areata. Sequencing used CD4+ T cells sorted from blood, obtained at week 4, from a patient treated with tofacitinib.

CDR3 protein: CAWSVGSRMNTEAFF. CDR3 DNA: TGTGCCTGGAGTGTGGGGAGTAGGATGAACACTGAAGCTTTCTTT. The genes are TRBV30 and TRBJ1-1; D ambiguous. The CDR3 has 15 residues. The germline V gene encodes CDR1 GTSNPN and CDR2 SVGIG (reference sequence). Trimming removed 0 bases at V and 0 bases at J, with 11 bases between.